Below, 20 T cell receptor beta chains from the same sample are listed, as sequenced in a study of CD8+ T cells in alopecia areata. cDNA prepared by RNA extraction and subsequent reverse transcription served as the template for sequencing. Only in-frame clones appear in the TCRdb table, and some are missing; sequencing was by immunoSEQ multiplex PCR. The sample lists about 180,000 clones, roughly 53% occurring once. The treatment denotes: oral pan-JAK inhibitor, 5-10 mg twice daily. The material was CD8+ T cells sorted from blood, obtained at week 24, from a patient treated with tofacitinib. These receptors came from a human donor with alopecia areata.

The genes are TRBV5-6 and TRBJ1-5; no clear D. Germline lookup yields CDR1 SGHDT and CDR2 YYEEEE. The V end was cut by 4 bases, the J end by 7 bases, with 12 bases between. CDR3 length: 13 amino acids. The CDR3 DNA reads TGTGCCAGCAGCCCGGGCTCCGGGCAGCCCCAGCATTTT. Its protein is CASSPGSGQPQHF.

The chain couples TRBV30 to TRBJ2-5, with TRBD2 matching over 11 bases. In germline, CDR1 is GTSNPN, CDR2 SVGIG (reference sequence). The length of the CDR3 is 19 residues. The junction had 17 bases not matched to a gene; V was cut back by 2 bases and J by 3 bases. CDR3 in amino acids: CAWSHAETSGGGYEETQYF. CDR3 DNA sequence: TGTGCCTGGAGTCACGCCGAAACTAGCGGGGGCGGTTACGAAGAGACCCAGTACTTC.

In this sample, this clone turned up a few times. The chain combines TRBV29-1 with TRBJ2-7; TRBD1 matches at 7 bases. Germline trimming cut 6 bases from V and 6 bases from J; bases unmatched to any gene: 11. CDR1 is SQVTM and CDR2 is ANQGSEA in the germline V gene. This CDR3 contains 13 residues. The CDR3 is CSVLYRGEGEQYF. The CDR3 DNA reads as TGCAGCGTCTTATACAGGGGAGAAGGCGAGCAGTACTTC.

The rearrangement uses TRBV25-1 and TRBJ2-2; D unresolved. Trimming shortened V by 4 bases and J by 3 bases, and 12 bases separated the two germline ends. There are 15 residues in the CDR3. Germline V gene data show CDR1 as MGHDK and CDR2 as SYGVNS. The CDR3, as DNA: TGTGCCAGCAGTGGGCTAGTCGCGGACACCGGGGAGCTGTTTTTT. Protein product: CASSGLVADTGELFF.

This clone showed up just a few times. DNA for the CDR3: TGTGCTAGTGGTCTGGGGGACACCGGGGAGCTGTTTTTT. Translating it yields CASGLGDTGELFF. The chain links TRBV12-5 to TRBJ2-2; D possibly matches TRBD1 or TRBD2 (5 bases each). Trimming stripped 5 bases from V and 3 bases from J, with 7 bases between. This CDR3 is 13 amino acids long. The V gene's germline CDR1 is LGHNT and CDR2 FRNRAP.

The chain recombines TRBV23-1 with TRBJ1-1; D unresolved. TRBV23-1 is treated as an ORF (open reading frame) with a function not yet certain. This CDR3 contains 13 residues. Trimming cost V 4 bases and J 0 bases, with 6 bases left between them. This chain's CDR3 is CASSLKVNTEAFF. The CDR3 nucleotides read TGCGCCAGCAGTCTCAAGGTGAACACTGAAGCTTTCTTT.

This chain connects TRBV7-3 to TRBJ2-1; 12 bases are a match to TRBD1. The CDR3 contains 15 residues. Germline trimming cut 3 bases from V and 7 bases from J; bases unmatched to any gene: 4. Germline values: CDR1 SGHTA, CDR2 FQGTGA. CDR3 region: CASSFGTGGQNEQFF. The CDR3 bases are TGTGCCAGCAGCTTCGGGACAGGGGGCCAAAATGAGCAGTTCTTC.

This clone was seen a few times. CDR3 bases: TGTGCCAGCTCGCCCGGGGGGGGCTCGATCTACGAGCAGTACTTC. This codes for CASSPGGGSIYEQYF. J is TRBJ2-7 and V is TRBV18; 8 bases align to TRBD2. This CDR3 contains 15 residues. Germline CDR1 reads KGHSH; CDR2 reads LQKENI. Unmatched junction bases numbered 10, after V lost 6 bases and J lost 3 bases.

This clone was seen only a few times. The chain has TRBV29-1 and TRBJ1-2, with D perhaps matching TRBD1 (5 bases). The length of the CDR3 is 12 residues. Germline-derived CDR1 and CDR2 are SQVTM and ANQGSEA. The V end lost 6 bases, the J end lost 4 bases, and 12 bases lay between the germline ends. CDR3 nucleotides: TGCAGCGTCCCCGCAGGGCCCTATGGCTACACCTTC. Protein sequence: CSVPAGPYGYTF.

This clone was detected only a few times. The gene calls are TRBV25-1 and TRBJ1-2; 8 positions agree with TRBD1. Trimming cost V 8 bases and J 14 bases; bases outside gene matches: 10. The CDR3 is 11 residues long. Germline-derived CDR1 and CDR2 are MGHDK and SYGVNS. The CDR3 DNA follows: TGTGCCAGCCAGACAGGGGAAAGTCAGACCTTC. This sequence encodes CASQTGESQTF.

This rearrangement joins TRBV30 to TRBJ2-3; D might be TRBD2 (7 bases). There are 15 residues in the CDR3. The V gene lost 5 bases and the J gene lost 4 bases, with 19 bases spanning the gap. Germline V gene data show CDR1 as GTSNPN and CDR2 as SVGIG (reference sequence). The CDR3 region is CAWAIMGGPSDTQYF. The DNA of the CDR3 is TGTGCCTGGGCAATTATGGGGGGGCCTTCAGATACGCAGTATTTT.

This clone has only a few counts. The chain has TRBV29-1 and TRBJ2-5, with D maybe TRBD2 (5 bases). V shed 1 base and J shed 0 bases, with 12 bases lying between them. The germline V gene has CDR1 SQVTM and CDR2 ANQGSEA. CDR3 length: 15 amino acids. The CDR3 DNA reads TGCAGCGTTGAAGGAGGGCGGTTGTACCAAGAGACCCAGTACTTC. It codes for CSVEGGRLYQETQYF.

CDR3 sequence (DNA): TGTGCCAGCACCTCCGGGACTAGAGGGACCAATGAGCAGTTCTTC. This encodes CASTSGTRGTNEQFF. This chain uses TRBV9 with TRBJ2-1, with 8 bases matching TRBD2. The V segment lost 6 bases and the J segment 6 bases; nucleotides outside the gene matches: 11. The CDR3 extends over 15 amino acids. Germline V gene lookup returns CDR1 SGDLS and CDR2 YYNGEE.

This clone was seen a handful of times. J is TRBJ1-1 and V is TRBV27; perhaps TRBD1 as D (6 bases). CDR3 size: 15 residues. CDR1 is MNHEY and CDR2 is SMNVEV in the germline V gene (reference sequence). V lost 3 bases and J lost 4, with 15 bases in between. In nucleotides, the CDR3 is TGTGCCAGCAGTTTGGACGAGGCAGGGGTCACTGAAGCTTTCTTT. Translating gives CASSLDEAGVTEAFF.

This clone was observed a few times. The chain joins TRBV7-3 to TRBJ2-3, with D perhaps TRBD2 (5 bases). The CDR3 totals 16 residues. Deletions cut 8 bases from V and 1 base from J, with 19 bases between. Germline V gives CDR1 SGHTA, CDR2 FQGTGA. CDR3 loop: CASEKDFKGRTDTQYF. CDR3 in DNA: TGTGCCAGCGAAAAGGACTTCAAGGGCCGCACAGATACGCAGTATTTT.

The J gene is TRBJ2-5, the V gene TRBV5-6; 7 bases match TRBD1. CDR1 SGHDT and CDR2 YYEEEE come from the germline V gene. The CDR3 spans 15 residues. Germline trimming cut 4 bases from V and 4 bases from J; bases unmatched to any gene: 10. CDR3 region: CASSGRQGRGETQYF. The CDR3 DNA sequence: TGTGCCAGCAGCGGCAGACAGGGTCGGGGAGAGACCCAGTACTTC.

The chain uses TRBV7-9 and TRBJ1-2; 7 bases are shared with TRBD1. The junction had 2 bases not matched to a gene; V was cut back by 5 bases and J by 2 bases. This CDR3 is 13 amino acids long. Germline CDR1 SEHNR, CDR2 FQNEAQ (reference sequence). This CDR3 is CASSMGQNYGYTF. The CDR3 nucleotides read TGTGCCAGCAGCATGGGACAGAACTATGGCTACACCTTC.

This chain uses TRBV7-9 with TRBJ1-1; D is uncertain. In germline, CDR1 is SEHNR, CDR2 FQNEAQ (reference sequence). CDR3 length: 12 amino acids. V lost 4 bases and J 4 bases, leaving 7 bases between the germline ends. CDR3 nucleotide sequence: TGTGCCAGCAGCTCGCTGGTCACTGAAGCTTTCTTT. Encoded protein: CASSSLVTEAFF. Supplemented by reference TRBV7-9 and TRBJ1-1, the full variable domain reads DTGVSQNPRHKITKRGQNVTFRCDPISEHNRLYWYRQTLGQGPEFLTYFQNEAQLEKSRLLSDRFSAERPKGSFSTLEIQRTEQGDSAMYLCASSSLVTEAFFGQGTRLTVV.

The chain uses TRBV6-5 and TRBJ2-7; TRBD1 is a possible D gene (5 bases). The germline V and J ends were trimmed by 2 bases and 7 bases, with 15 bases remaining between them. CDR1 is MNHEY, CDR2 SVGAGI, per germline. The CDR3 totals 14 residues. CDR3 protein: CASSYGAGKWEQYF. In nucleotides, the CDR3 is TGTGCCAGCAGTTACGGGGCAGGGAAGTGGGAGCAGTACTTC.

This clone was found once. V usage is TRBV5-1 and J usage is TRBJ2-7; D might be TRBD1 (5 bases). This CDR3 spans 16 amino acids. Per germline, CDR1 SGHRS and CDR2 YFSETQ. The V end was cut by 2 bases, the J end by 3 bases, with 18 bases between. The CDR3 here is CASSFRAKTVDYEQYF. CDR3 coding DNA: TGCGCCAGCAGCTTTAGGGCGAAGACAGTAGACTACGAGCAGTACTTC.